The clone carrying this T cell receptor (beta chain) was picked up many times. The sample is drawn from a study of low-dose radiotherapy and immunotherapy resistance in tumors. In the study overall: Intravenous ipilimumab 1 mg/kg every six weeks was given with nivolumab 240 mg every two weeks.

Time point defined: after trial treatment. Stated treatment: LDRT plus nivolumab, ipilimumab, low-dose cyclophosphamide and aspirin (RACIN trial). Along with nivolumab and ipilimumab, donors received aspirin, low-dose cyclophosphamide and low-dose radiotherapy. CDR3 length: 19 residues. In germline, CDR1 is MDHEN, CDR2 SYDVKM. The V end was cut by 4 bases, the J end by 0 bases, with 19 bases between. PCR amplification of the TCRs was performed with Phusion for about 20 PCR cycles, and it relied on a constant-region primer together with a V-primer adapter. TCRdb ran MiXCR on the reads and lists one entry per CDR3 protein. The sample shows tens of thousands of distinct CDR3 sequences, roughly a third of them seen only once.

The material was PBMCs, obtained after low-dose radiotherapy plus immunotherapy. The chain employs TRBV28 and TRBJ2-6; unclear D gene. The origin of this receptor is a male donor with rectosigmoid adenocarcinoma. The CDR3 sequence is CASSSPSTSPSSGANVLTF. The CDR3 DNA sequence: TGTGCCAGCAGTTCCCCCTCGACAAGCCCGTCCTCTGGGGCCAACGTCCTGACTTTC.